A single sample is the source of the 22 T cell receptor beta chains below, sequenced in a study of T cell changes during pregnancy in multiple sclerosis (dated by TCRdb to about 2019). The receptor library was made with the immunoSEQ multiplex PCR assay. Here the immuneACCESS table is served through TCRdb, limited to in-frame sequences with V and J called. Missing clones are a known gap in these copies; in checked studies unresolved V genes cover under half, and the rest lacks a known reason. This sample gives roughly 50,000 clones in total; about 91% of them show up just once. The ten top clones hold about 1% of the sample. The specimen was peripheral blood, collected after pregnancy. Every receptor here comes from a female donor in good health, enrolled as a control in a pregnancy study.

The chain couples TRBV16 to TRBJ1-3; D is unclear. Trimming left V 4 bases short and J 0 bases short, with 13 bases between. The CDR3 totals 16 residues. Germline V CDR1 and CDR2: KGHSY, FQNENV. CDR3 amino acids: CASSLYIGYSGNTIYF. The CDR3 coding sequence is TGTGCCAGCAGCCTCTACATCGGGTACTCTGGAAACACCATATATTTT.

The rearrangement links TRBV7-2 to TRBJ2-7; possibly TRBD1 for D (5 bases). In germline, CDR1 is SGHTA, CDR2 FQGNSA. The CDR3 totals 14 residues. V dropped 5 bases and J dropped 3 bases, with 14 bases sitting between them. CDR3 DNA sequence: TGTGCCAGCAGCCTCACTAAGGGGAACTACGAGCAGTACTTC. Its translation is CASSLTKGNYEQYF.

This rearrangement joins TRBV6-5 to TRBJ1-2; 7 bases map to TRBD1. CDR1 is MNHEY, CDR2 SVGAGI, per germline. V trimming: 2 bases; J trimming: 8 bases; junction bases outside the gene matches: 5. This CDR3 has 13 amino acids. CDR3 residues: CASSYNRDSGYTF. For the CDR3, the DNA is TGTGCCAGCAGTTACAACCGGGACAGCGGCTACACCTTC.

CDR3 coding DNA: TGTGCCAGCAGCCTGCGGACAGGGACGTACAATGAGCAGTTCTTC. Translating gives CASSLRTGTYNEQFF. The chain joins TRBV11-3 to TRBJ2-1; 8 nucleotides line up with TRBD1. The V segment lost 5 bases and the J segment 4 bases; nucleotides outside the gene matches: 7. CDR1 and CDR2 (germline): SGHNT, YENEEA. The CDR3 length is 15 residues. Based on the CDR3 plus reference TRBV11-3 and TRBJ2-1, the full variable domain is EAGVVQSPRYKIIEKKQPVAFWCNPISGHNTLYWYLQNLGQGPELLIRYENEEAVDDSQLPKDRFSAERLKGVDSTLKIQPAELGDSAVYLCASSLRTGTYNEQFFGPGTRLTVL.

The CDR3 DNA reads TGTGCCAGCTCGCCGGGACAGGATTTCTCCTACGAGCAGTACTTC. It encodes CASSPGQDFSYEQYF. The J gene is TRBJ2-7, the V gene TRBV18, with 8 bases aligning to TRBD1. CDR3 length: 15 residues. The germline V gene encodes CDR1 KGHSH and CDR2 LQKENI. V trimming: 6 bases; J trimming: 0 bases; junction bases outside the gene matches: 7.

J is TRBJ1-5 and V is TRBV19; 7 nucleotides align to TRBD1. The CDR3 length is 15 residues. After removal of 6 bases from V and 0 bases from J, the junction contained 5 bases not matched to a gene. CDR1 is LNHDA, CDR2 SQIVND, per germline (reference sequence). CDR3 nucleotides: TGTGCCAGTAGCGGGGACAGTTATAGCAATCAGCCCCAGCATTTT. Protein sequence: CASSGDSYSNQPQHF.

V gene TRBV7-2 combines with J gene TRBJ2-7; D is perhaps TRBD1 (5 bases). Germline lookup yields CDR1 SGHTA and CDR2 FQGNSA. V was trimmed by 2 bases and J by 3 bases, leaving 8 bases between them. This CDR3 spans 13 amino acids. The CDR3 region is CASSLSGLYEQYF. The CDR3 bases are TGTGCCAGCAGCTTATCAGGGCTCTACGAGCAGTACTTC.

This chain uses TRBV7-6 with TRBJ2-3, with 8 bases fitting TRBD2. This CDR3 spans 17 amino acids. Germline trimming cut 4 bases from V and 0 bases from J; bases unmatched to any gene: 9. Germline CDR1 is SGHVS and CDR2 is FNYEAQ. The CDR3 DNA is TGTGCCAGCAGCTCCCTGTCGGGGGGGGAAAGCACAGATACGCAGTATTTT. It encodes CASSSLSGGESTDTQYF.

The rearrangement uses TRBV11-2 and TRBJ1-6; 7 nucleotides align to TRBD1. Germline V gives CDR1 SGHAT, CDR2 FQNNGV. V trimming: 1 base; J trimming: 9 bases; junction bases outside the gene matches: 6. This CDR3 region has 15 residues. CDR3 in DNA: TGTGCCAGCAGCTTAGTAGGGGGCCGGGGTTCACCCCTCCACTTT. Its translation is CASSLVGGRGSPLHF.

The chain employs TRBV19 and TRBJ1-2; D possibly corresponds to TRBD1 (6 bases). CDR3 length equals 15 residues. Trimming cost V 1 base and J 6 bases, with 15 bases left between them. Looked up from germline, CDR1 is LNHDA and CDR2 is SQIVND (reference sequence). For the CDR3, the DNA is TGTGCCAGTAGTATAGGTGGCAGGGGATGGGATGGCTACACCTTC. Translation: CASSIGGRGWDGYTF.

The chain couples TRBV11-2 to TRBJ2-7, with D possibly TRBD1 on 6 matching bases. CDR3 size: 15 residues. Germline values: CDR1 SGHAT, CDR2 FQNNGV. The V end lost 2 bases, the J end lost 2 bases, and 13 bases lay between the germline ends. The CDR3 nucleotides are TGTGCCAGCAGCTTACCACCAGGGGACACCTACGAGCAGTACTTC. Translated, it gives CASSLPPGDTYEQYF. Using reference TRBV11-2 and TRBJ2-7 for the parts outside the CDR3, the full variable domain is EAGVAQSPRYKIIEKRQSVAFWCNPISGHATLYWYQQILGQGPKLLIQFQNNGVVDDSQLPKDRFSAERLKGVDSTLKIQPAKLEDSAVYLCASSLPPGDTYEQYFGPGTRLTVT.

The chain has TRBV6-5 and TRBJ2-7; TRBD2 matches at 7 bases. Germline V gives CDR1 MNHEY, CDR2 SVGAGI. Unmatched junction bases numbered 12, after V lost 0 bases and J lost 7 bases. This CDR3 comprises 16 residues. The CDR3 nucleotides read TGTGCCAGCAGTTACTCGGGGGTGGGAGGGCCGGGTGAGCAGTACTTC. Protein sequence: CASSYSGVGGPGEQYF.

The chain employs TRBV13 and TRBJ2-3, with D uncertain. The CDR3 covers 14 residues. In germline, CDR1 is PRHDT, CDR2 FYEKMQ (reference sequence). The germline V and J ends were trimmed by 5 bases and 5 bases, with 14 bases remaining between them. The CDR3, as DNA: TGTGCCAGCAGCCCCCCTATGAGGAGAGATACGCAGTATTTT. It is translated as CASSPPMRRDTQYF.

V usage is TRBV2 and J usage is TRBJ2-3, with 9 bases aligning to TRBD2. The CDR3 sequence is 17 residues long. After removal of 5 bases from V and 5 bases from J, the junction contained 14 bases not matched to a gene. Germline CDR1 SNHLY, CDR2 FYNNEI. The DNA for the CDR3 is TGTGCCAGCAGTAGTACTCCCCCCCAGCGGGAGGTAGATACGCAGTATTTT. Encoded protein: CASSSTPPQREVDTQYF.

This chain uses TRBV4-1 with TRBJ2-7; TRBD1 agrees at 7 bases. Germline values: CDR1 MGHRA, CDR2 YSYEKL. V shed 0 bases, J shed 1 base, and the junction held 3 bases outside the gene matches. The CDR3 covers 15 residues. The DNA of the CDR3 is TGCGCCAGCAGCCAAGAGACAGGGTCGTCCTACGAGCAGTACTTC. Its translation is CASSQETGSSYEQYF.

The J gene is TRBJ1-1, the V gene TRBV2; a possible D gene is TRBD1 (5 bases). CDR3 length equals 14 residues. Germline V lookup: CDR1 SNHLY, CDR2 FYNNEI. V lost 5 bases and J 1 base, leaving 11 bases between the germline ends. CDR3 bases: TGTGCCAGCAGTAAGGACACCTCGAACACTGAAGCTTTCTTT. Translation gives CASSKDTSNTEAFF.

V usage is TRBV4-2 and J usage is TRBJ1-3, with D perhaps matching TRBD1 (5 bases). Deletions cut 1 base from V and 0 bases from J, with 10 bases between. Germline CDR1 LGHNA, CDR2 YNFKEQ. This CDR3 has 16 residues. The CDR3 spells CASSQGGEGSGNTIYF. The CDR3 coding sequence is TGTGCCAGCAGCCAAGGAGGGGAGGGCTCTGGAAACACCATATATTTT.

The CDR3 loop is CASSFYQGTRGYNEQFF. The CDR3 nucleotides are TGCGCCAGCAGCTTTTACCAGGGGACGAGGGGGTACAATGAGCAGTTCTTC. The chain has TRBV5-1 and TRBJ2-1, with D possibly being TRBD1 (6 bases). This CDR3 spans 17 amino acids. Between the trimmed V and J ends, which lost 2 bases and 4 bases, there was a span of 19 bases. From germline, CDR1 is SGHRS and CDR2 YFSETQ.

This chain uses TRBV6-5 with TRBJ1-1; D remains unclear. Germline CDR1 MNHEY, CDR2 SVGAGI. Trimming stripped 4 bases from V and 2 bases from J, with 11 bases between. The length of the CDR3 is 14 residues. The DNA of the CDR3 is TGTGCCAGCAGTTCGGTCAGGCGTAACACTGAAGCTTTCTTT. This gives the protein CASSSVRRNTEAFF.

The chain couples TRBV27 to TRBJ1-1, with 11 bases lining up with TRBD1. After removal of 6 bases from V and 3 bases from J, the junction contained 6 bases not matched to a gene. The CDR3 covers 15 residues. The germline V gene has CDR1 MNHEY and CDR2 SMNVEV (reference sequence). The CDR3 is CASSRGQGADTEAFF. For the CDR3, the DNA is TGTGCCAGCAGCCGCGGACAGGGGGCGGACACTGAAGCTTTCTTT.

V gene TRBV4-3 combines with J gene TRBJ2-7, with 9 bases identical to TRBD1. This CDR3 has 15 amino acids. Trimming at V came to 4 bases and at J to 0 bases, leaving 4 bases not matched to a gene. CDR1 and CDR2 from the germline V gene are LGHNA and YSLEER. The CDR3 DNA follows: TGCGCCAGCAGCCGGAACAGGGGGCCCTCCTACGAGCAGTACTTC. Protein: CASSRNRGPSYEQYF.

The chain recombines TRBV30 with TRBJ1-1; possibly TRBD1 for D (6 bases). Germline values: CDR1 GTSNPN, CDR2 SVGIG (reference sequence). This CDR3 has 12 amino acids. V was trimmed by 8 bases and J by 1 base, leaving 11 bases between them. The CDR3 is CALGQTNTEAFF. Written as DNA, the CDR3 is TGTGCCCTAGGACAGACGAACACTGAAGCTTTCTTT.